The clone carrying this TCR beta chain showed up just a few times. The junction shows a germline mismatch at one end, possibly a read error. The sample is drawn from a study of blood T cell repertoires in COVID-19. Study background: The study drew acute and convalescent COVID-19 samples from the United States, Italy and Spain.

Per the original data handling: Amplification of reference gene primers was used by the study to estimate nucleated cell counts. Here immunoSEQ multiplex PCR was the method, and the copy in TCRdb shows in-frame clones only, minus some. The D gene and trimming were derived from the DNA, and the V and J assignments and clone size from that table. The sample holds more than 200,000 clones, 80% to 90% seen once. This clonotype originated in a man aged 40-55 years with active or convalescent COVID-19. Material: peripheral blood.

CDR3 region: CASSNIDGNYGYTF. CDR3 DNA: TGTGCCAGCAGCAATATAGACGGTAACTACGGCTACACCTTC. V and J are TRBV27 and TRBJ1-2, with D uncertain. The CDR3 length is 14 residues. In germline, CDR1 is MNHEY, CDR2 SMNVEV (reference sequence).